The rows below give T cell receptor beta chains drawn from one sample of a study of CD8+CD57+ T cells in acquired aplastic anemia. TCRdb re-analysed the reads in MiXCR, keeping a single row per CDR3 protein. The data show 200,000 to 300,000 distinct CDR3 sequences, with approximately 79% seen just once and approximately 40% held by the top ten. Sequencing used sorted CD4+, CD8+, or CD8+CD57+ T cells (not recorded which) from PBMCs. These receptors all come from a human donor with aplastic anemia. The CDR3 runs from the conserved cysteine through the conserved F or W. Each record gives: CDR3 length, D gene, clone size, V gene, J gene, CDR3 protein, CDR3 DNA. The D gene is left open where the match is weak. Clone size is shown for a subset of rows, as once, few, many or a class of expanded clone.

cdr3_length: 11
d_call: .
clone_size: .
v_call: TRBV7-4
j_call: TRBJ2-1
cdr3_aa: CASSPQNEQFF
cdr3_nt: TGTGCCAGCAGCCCGCAAAATGAGCAGTTCTTC

cdr3_length: 16
d_call: .
clone_size: .
v_call: TRBV11-3
j_call: TRBJ1-5
cdr3_aa: CASSLDRAIGNQPQHF
cdr3_nt: TGTGCCAGCAGCTTAGATCGGGCAATTGGCAATCAGCCCCAGCATTTT

cdr3_length: 14
d_call: .
clone_size: many
v_call: TRBV5-8
j_call: TRBJ1-2
cdr3_aa: CASLPRGSNYGYTF
cdr3_nt: TGTGCCAGCCTTCCTAGGGGATCTAACTATGGCTACACCTTC

cdr3_length: 14
d_call: TRBD2
clone_size: many
v_call: TRBV12-5
j_call: TRBJ2-3
cdr3_aa: CASGLAGGPDTQYF
cdr3_nt: TGTGCTAGTGGTTTAGCGGGAGGTCCCGATACGCAGTATTTT

cdr3_length: 16
d_call: .
clone_size: .
v_call: TRBV9
j_call: TRBJ2-1
cdr3_aa: CASSVGNRRGYNKQFF
cdr3_nt: TGTGCCAGCAGCGTGGGGAACCGACGGGGATACAACAAGCAGTTCTTC

cdr3_length: 13
d_call: .
clone_size: .
v_call: TRBV10-2
j_call: TRBJ1-1
cdr3_aa: CASSVTPISEAFF
cdr3_nt: TGCGCCAGCAGCGTCACACCCATCTCTGAAGCTTTCTTT

cdr3_length: 15
d_call: .
clone_size: .
v_call: TRBV12-3/TRBV12-4
j_call: TRBJ1-1
cdr3_aa: CASSLALGRRTEAFF
cdr3_nt: TGTGCCAGCAGTTTAGCGCTGGGGAGACGGACTGAAGCTTTCTTT

cdr3_length: 15
d_call: .
clone_size: .
v_call: TRBV7-8
j_call: TRBJ2-1
cdr3_aa: CASSVGGGTDTQQFF
cdr3_nt: TGTGCCAGCAGCGTAGGGGGAGGTACCGATACGCAGCAGTTCTTC

cdr3_length: 15
d_call: .
clone_size: once
v_call: TRBV9
j_call: TRBJ1-2
cdr3_aa: CASGWGGGTNYFYTF
cdr3_nt: TGTGCCAGCGGATGGGGTGGGGGCACAAACTACTTCTACACCTTC

cdr3_length: 14
d_call: .
clone_size: .
v_call: TRBV7-3
j_call: TRBJ2-3
cdr3_aa: CASSLLHSTDTQYF
cdr3_nt: TGTGCCAGCAGCCTGTTGCACAGCACAGATACGCAGTATTTT

cdr3_length: 14
d_call: .
clone_size: once
v_call: TRBV15
j_call: TRBJ2-3
cdr3_aa: CASSWAGSQDMQYF
cdr3_nt: TGTGCCAGCAGCTGGGCCGGCAGCCAAGATATGCAGTATTTT

cdr3_length: 16
d_call: TRBD2
clone_size: .
v_call: TRBV7-6
j_call: TRBJ2-1
cdr3_aa: CASSFKRSGGGDVQFF
cdr3_nt: TGTGCCAGCAGCTTCAAAAGAAGCGGGGGGGGCGATGTGCAGTTCTTC

cdr3_length: 15
d_call: .
clone_size: .
v_call: TRBV5-5
j_call: TRBJ2-2
cdr3_aa: CASSFGTAGAGELFF
cdr3_nt: TGTGCCAGCAGCTTCGGGACAGCGGGGGCCGGGGAGCTGTTTTTT

cdr3_length: 15
d_call: .
clone_size: .
v_call: TRBV7-2
j_call: TRBJ1-1
cdr3_aa: CASSLAPTGSTEAFF
cdr3_nt: TGTGCCAGCAGCTTAGCGCCGACAGGTTCGACTGAAGCTTTCTTT

cdr3_length: 15
d_call: .
clone_size: .
v_call: TRBV7-8
j_call: TRBJ1-5
cdr3_aa: CASSVARGPDTPQHF
cdr3_nt: TGTGCCAGCAGCGTAGCGAGAGGTCCCGATACGCCGCAGCATTTT